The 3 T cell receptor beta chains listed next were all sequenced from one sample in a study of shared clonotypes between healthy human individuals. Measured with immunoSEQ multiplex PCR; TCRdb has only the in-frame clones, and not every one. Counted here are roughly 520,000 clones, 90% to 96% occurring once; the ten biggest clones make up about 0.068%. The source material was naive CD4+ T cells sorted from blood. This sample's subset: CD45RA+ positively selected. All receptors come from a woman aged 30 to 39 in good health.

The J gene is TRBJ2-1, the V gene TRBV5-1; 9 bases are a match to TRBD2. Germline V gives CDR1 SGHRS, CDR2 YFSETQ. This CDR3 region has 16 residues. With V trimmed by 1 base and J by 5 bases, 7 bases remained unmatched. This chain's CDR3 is CASSLSSGEKNNEQFF. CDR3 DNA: TGCGCCAGCAGCTTGTCTAGCGGGGAAAAGAACAATGAGCAGTTCTTC.

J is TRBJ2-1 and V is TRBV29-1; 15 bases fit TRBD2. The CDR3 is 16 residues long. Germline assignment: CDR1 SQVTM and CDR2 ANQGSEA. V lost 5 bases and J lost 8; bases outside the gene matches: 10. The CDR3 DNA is TGCAGCGTTCCGGGGGGGACTAGCGGGAGGTTACATGAGCAGTTCTTC. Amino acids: CSVPGGTSGRLHEQFF.

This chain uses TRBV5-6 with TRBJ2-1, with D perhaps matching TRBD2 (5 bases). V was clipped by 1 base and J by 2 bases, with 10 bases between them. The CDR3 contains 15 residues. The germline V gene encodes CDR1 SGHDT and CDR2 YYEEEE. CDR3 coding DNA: TGTGCCAGCAGCTTGTACGGGGAACCCTACAATGAGCAGTTCTTC. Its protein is CASSLYGEPYNEQFF.